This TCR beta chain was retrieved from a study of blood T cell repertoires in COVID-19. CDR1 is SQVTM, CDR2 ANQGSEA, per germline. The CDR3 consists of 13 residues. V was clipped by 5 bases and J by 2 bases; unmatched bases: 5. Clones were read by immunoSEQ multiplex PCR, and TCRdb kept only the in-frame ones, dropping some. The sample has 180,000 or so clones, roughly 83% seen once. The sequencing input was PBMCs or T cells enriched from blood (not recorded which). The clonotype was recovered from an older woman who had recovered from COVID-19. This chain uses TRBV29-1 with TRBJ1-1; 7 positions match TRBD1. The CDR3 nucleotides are TGCAGCGTTAGAGGGGGCGTAAACACTGAAGCTTTCTTT. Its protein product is CSVRGGVNTEAFF.